This TCR beta chain originates from a study of technical replicates of blood from several donors. The CDR3 spans 13 residues. The germline gives CDR1 SGHTA, CDR2 FQGNSA. Unmatched junction bases numbered 5, after V lost 5 bases and J lost 4 bases. Here immunoSEQ multiplex PCR was the method, and the copy in TCRdb shows in-frame clones only, minus some. Among just over 60,000 clones listed, 87% were seen once. V usage is TRBV7-2 and J usage is TRBJ2-7; 7 bases align to TRBD2. Sequenced sample: PBMCs. The source is a human donor in good health. Some clones in this sample may be carry-over from other donors' samples. For the CDR3, the DNA is TGTGCCAGCAGCCCGAGGACTAGTTACGAGCAGTACTTC. It yields the protein CASSPRTSYEQYF.